Presented here are 10 T cell receptor beta chains from one specimen sequenced in a study of cytomegalovirus exposure and HLA in healthy donors. Here immunoSEQ multiplex PCR was the method, and the copy in TCRdb shows in-frame clones only, minus some. Of roughly 76,000 clones detected, 94% appear once; the ten largest clones hold around 1.5%. The specimen was PBMCs. All receptors derive from a man aged 18 to 35 in good health and CMV-seropositive.

V and J are TRBV13 and TRBJ2-7; 7 bases align to TRBD2. The V gene end was trimmed by 2 bases and the J gene end by 4 bases; junction bases not matched to a gene: 11. The germline V gene encodes CDR1 PRHDT and CDR2 FYEKMQ (reference sequence). The CDR3 length is 16 residues. The CDR3 loop is CASSLSVGGPRYEQYF. Written as DNA, the CDR3 is TGTGCCAGCAGCTTATCTGTGGGAGGGCCTCGGTACGAGCAGTACTTC.

Only a few counts were recorded for this clone. V usage is TRBV28 and J usage is TRBJ2-7; TRBD1 matches at 7 bases. Germline V gene lookup returns CDR1 MDHEN and CDR2 SYDVKM. V lost 6 bases to trimming and J lost 4 bases; unmatched junction nucleotides: 6. The CDR3 is 13 residues long. CDR3 amino acids: CASRGTVLYEQYF. DNA for the CDR3: TGTGCCAGCAGGGGGACAGTCCTTTACGAGCAGTACTTC.

J is TRBJ2-1 and V is TRBV6-6, with 13 positions matching TRBD2. The CDR3 consists of 16 residues. Germline assignment: CDR1 MNHNY and CDR2 SVGAGI (reference sequence). After removal of 0 bases from V and 10 bases from J, the junction contained 6 bases not matched to a gene. This CDR3 reads CASSYSPTSGGREQFF. Written as DNA, the CDR3 is TGTGCCAGCAGTTACTCCCCGACTAGCGGGGGGCGGGAGCAGTTCTTC.

The rearrangement uses TRBV28 and TRBJ1-2; D not certain. V gave up 1 base and J gave up 2 bases, with 5 bases separating them. CDR1 MDHEN and CDR2 SYDVKM come from the germline V gene. This CDR3 contains 13 residues. CDR3 region: CASSLSGNYGYTF. The CDR3 DNA follows: TGTGCCAGCAGTTTATCCGGGAACTATGGCTACACCTTC.

The rearrangement links TRBV9 to TRBJ2-1, with D perhaps TRBD2 (5 bases). In germline, CDR1 is SGDLS, CDR2 YYNGEE. Trimming cost V 3 bases and J 0 bases, with 16 bases left between them. This CDR3 has 17 amino acids. The CDR3 bases are TGTGCCAGCAGCGCGGACCCCGGGAAGAGCTCCTACAATGAGCAGTTCTTC. It yields the protein CASSADPGKSSYNEQFF.

The V and J genes are TRBV11-2 and TRBJ2-3; D is unresolved. The V and J ends lost 1 base and 8 bases respectively, with 7 bases between them. In germline, CDR1 is SGHAT, CDR2 FQNNGV. The CDR3 length is 12 residues. The CDR3 loop is CASSLGPFTQYF. The CDR3 coding sequence is TGTGCCAGCAGCTTAGGGCCATTTACGCAGTATTTT. Together with reference TRBV11-2 and TRBJ2-3, the CDR3 gives the full variable domain: EAGVAQSPRYKIIEKRQSVAFWCNPISGHATLYWYQQILGQGPKLLIQFQNNGVVDDSQLPKDRFSAERLKGVDSTLKIQPAKLEDSAVYLCASSLGPFTQYFGPGTRLTVL.

The chain employs TRBV2 and TRBJ2-1; D not resolved. CDR1 is SNHLY, CDR2 FYNNEI, per germline. This CDR3 has 9 residues. V was trimmed by 6 bases and J by 10 bases, leaving 4 bases between them. This chain's CDR3 is CASRAEQFF. Here the CDR3 DNA reads TGTGCCAGCAGGGCAGAGCAGTTCTTC.

The chain links TRBV11-1 to TRBJ2-7; D uncertain. The CDR3 sequence is 13 residues long. Per the germline V gene, CDR1 is SGHAT and CDR2 is FQDESV (reference sequence). V lost 5 bases, J lost 7 bases, and 15 bases lay in between. CDR3 in amino acids: CASSLTDSWEQYF. The CDR3 coding sequence is TGTGCCAGCAGCCTCACTGACTCCTGGGAGCAGTACTTC. The whole variable domain, remainder taken from reference TRBV11-1 and TRBJ2-7, is EAEVAQSPRYKITEKSQAVAFWCDPISGHATLYWYRQILGQGPELLVQFQDESVVDDSQLPKDRFSAERLKGVDSTLKIQPAELGDSAMYLCASSLTDSWEQYFGPGTRLTVT.

The genes are TRBV27 and TRBJ1-5, with D uncertain. CDR1 MNHEY and CDR2 SMNVEV come from the germline V gene (reference sequence). The CDR3 runs 14 residues. Trimming cost V 2 bases and J 0 bases, with 5 bases left between them. The CDR3 sequence: CASSLDYSNQPQHF. The DNA of the CDR3 is TGTGCCAGCAGTTTAGACTATAGCAATCAGCCCCAGCATTTT.

This clone was counted between two and nine times. The V and J genes are TRBV6-4 and TRBJ2-3, with 7 bases identical to TRBD2. The V gene's germline CDR1 is MRHNA and CDR2 SNTAGT. V was pared by 2 bases and J by 6 bases, with 8 bases of the junction left unmatched. The CDR3 length is 15 residues. The CDR3 is CASSDNSGSGDTQYF. The CDR3 nucleotides read TGTGCCAGCAGTGACAATAGCGGGTCGGGGGATACGCAGTATTTT.